Each of the 20 T cell receptor beta chains below was sequenced from the same sample in a study of PD-1 blockade in classical Hodgkin lymphoma. The table came from immunoSEQ multiplex PCR; TCRdb's copy has only in-frame clones and leaves some out. Of approximately 6,400 clones in the sample, 76% are singletons; the top ten hold around 46%. After autologous stem cell transplantation all patients relapsed, and prior brentuximab vedotin exposure differed between cohorts. The source material was peripheral blood mononuclear cells (PBMCs), sampled before the second cycle of nivolumab. Receptors originate from a human donor with classical Hodgkin lymphoma.

The rearrangement uses TRBV19 and TRBJ2-2; 10 bases line up with TRBD1. V lost 5 bases to trimming and J lost 0 bases; unmatched junction nucleotides: 3. The germline CDR1 and CDR2 sequences are LNHDA and SQIVND (reference sequence). The CDR3 has 16 amino acids. CDR3 DNA sequence: TGTGCCAGTAGTCGGGACAGGGGTTCGAACACCGGGGAGCTGTTTTTT. Protein sequence: CASSRDRGSNTGELFF.

The chain carries TRBV6-5 and TRBJ1-2; unclear D gene. The germline V gene has CDR1 MNHEY and CDR2 SVGAGI. V lost 2 bases to trimming and J lost 9 bases, with 13 bases between them. CDR3 length: 13 residues. The CDR3 is CASSYDTGESYTF. The CDR3 coding sequence is TGTGCCAGCAGTTACGACACTGGAGAGAGCTACACCTTC.

This clone was observed a single time. The chain links TRBV20-1 to TRBJ1-1; D gene ambiguous. V was shortened by 3 bases and J by 4 bases, with 6 bases between the two germline ends. Germline CDR1 DFQATT, CDR2 SNEGSKA (reference sequence). The CDR3 is made up of 11 amino acids. The CDR3 region has the DNA TGCAGTGCTAGCGGCGGCACTGAAGCTTTCTTT. It codes for CSASGGTEAFF.

A note on this clone: Distinct nucleotide sequences in the sample also encode this CDR3. The chain employs TRBV5-5 and TRBJ2-3, with 14 bases matching TRBD2. CDR3 size: 16 residues. V lost 3 bases and J lost 5; bases outside the gene matches: 5. Germline CDR1 and CDR2: SGHKS and YYEKEE (reference sequence). CDR3 sequence (DNA): TGTGCCAGCAGCTCCGGGACTAGCGGGAGTGGAGATACGCAGTATTTT. Translating it yields CASSSGTSGSGDTQYF.

This chain uses TRBV7-2 with TRBJ2-5; TRBD2 matches at 9 bases. After removal of 3 bases from V and 3 bases from J, the junction contained 2 bases not matched to a gene. Germline loops: CDR1 SGHTA, CDR2 FQGNSA. The CDR3 totals 14 residues. The CDR3 protein is CASSFPSGKETQYF. The CDR3 DNA is TGTGCCAGCAGCTTCCCTAGCGGGAAAGAGACCCAGTACTTC.

This chain connects TRBV4-3 to TRBJ2-2, with TRBD2 as a possible D gene (5 bases). CDR3 length equals 13 residues. CDR1 and CDR2 from the germline V gene are LGHNA and YSLEER. V lost 4 bases and J lost 6, with 9 bases in between. CDR3 nucleotide sequence: TGCGCCAGCAGCCGCGGACTTCCCGGGGAGCTGTTTTTT. This sequence encodes CASSRGLPGELFF.

This clone came up a few times. The J gene is TRBJ2-1, the V gene TRBV10-3; 7 bases are shared with TRBD1. This CDR3 contains 13 residues. Germline-derived CDR1 and CDR2 are ENHRY and SYGVKD. V lost 11 bases to trimming and J lost 7 bases; unmatched junction nucleotides: 11. Here the CDR3 DNA reads TGTGCCTTGGCCAGGGGGTTTGAAAATGAGCAGTTCTTC. It yields the protein CALARGFENEQFF.

The chain is built from TRBV5-1 and TRBJ1-2, with D possibly TRBD1 on 6 matching bases. Germline V gene sequence: CDR1 SGHRS, CDR2 YFSETQ. V lost 0 bases to trimming and J lost 4 bases, with 7 bases between them. This CDR3 has 13 amino acids. In DNA form, the CDR3 reads TGCGCCAGCAGCTTGGTACAGGGCTATGGCTACACCTTC. Its translation: CASSLVQGYGYTF.

The chain links TRBV7-2 to TRBJ2-1; D is perhaps TRBD1 (5 bases). Germline values: CDR1 SGHTA, CDR2 FQGNSA. Trimming pared 1 base from V and 9 bases from J, leaving 10 bases between. The CDR3 runs 13 residues. CDR3 sequence (DNA): TGTGCCAGCAGCTTAGATCGCAGGGCTGAGCAGTTCTTC. Translated, it gives CASSLDRRAEQFF.

The V call is TRBV29-1, the J call TRBJ2-1; 12 bases agree with TRBD2. V dropped 3 bases and J dropped 6; count of bases not matched to a gene: 6. The CDR3 runs to 15 residues. The germline gives CDR1 SQVTM, CDR2 ANQGSEA. CDR3 DNA sequence: TGCAGCGTTGATATGACTAGCGGGAGACTCAATGAGCAGTTCTTC. Encoded protein: CSVDMTSGRLNEQFF.

Notes on this clone: At the DNA level, this CDR3 is encoded by other sequences in the same sample as well. The V and J genes are TRBV19 and TRBJ1-1; D possibly corresponds to TRBD1 (5 bases). V gave up 6 bases and J gave up 1 base, with 9 bases separating them. Germline CDR1 LNHDA, CDR2 SQIVND (reference sequence). CDR3 length: 13 amino acids. The CDR3 sequence: CASRTTGNTEAFF. Written as DNA, the CDR3 is TGTGCCAGTAGAACCACAGGGAACACTGAAGCTTTCTTT.

This clone was observed a single time. The chain is built from TRBV7-9 and TRBJ2-4; weak D call: TRBD2 (5 bases). Germline CDR1 SEHNR, CDR2 FQNEAQ (reference sequence). Trimming shortened V by 5 bases and J by 7 bases, and 15 bases separated the two germline ends. The length of the CDR3 is 14 residues. This chain's CDR3 is CASSLMEEWNIQYF. For the CDR3, the DNA is TGTGCCAGCAGCCTGATGGAGGAATGGAACATTCAGTACTTC.

V usage is TRBV10-2 and J usage is TRBJ2-1, with 9 bases identical to TRBD2. J lost 8 bases, V lost 0 bases, and 11 bases had no gene match. The CDR3 loop spans 17 amino acids. Per the germline V gene, CDR1 is WSHSY and CDR2 is SAAADI. The CDR3 is CASSESIPGLAAHEQFF. In DNA form, the CDR3 reads TGCGCCAGCAGTGAGTCGATTCCGGGACTAGCAGCTCATGAGCAGTTCTTC.

This rearrangement joins TRBV23-1 to TRBJ2-1; 7 positions agree with TRBD1. TRBV23-1 is flagged as an ORF with uncertain function. V was pared by 0 bases and J by 3 bases, with 11 bases of the junction left unmatched. The CDR3 is 18 amino acids. In DNA form, the CDR3 reads TGCGCCAGCAGTCAATCACTTATCGGGACAGACAACTACAATGAGCAGTTCTTC. It codes for CASSQSLIGTDNYNEQFF.

V and J are TRBV6-5 and TRBJ1-4; possible D gene TRBD1, 5 bases. V gave up 4 bases and J gave up 7 bases, with 10 bases separating them. CDR3 size: 13 residues. The germline gives CDR1 MNHEY, CDR2 SVGAGI. The CDR3 DNA is TGTGCCAGCAGTTGGGGACGGTCTGAAAAACTGTTTTTT. This gives the protein CASSWGRSEKLFF.

The chain joins TRBV6-6 to TRBJ2-2, with 8 bases lining up with TRBD1. Germline V lookup: CDR1 MNHNY, CDR2 SVGAGI (reference sequence). CDR3 length: 15 amino acids. The junction had 1 base not matched to a gene; V was cut back by 4 bases and J by 0 bases. The CDR3 DNA sequence: TGTGCCAGCAGTTGGACAGGGCCGAACACCGGGGAGCTGTTTTTT. It is translated as CASSWTGPNTGELFF.

CDR3 nucleotide sequence: TGTGCCAGCAGCGCCCTGGGCGGCTCCTACAATGAGCAGTTCTTC. This encodes CASSALGGSYNEQFF. This rearrangement joins TRBV7-3 to TRBJ2-1; D not resolved. The V end was cut by 5 bases, the J end by 0 bases, with 11 bases between. Germline V gives CDR1 SGHTA, CDR2 FQGTGA. CDR3 length equals 15 residues.

The chain couples TRBV5-1 to TRBJ2-1; 9 bases are a match to TRBD2. Germline V gene lookup returns CDR1 SGHRS and CDR2 YFSETQ. V shed 0 bases and J 2 bases; nucleotides not matched to a gene: 3. This CDR3 has 16 amino acids. The CDR3 DNA reads TGCGCCAGCAGCTTGGAGACTAGCGGACCCTACAATGAGCAGTTCTTC. Translation: CASSLETSGPYNEQFF.

This clone was counted a few times. The chain uses TRBV4-3 and TRBJ2-2; D possibly corresponds to TRBD2 (6 bases). The V end was cut by 6 bases, the J end by 2 bases, with 10 bases between. The CDR3 loop spans 14 amino acids. From germline, CDR1 is LGHNA and CDR2 YSLEER. Written as DNA, the CDR3 is TGCGCCAGCAGACCGGGACTCAACACCGGGGAGCTGTTTTTT. This codes for CASRPGLNTGELFF.

The chain recombines TRBV6-5 with TRBJ2-1; D gene unclear. V was pared by 6 bases and J by 0 bases, with 12 bases between. Looked up from germline, CDR1 is MNHEY and CDR2 is SVGAGI. The CDR3 consists of 15 residues. The CDR3 nucleotides are TGTGCCAGCAGGCTCGGGCTGAACTCCTACAATGAGCAGTTCTTC. Translation gives CASRLGLNSYNEQFF.